The source of this T cell receptor (beta chain) is a study of T-cell memory formation after mild COVID-19. This CDR3 is built from 14 residues. V lost 5 bases, J lost 6 bases, and 7 bases stayed unmatched. Germline CDR1 SGHTA, CDR2 FQGNSA. TCRdb re-derived calls from the 5' RACE reads in MiXCR, one entry per CDR3 protein. The table includes approximately 110,000 distinct CDR3 sequences, around a fifth detected once. The rearrangement uses TRBV7-2 and TRBJ2-3, with 8 nucleotides matching TRBD1. The material sequenced was PBMCs or a T cell subset sorted from them (not recorded which). The sequence was collected from a man between 18 and 29 years old who had mild COVID-19 (a few samples of this study predate the infection). Cell type and time point are not known. The CDR3 protein is CASSPETGDDTQYF. In nucleotides, the CDR3 is TGTGCCAGCAGCCCAGAGACAGGGGACGATACGCAGTATTTT. Supplemented by reference TRBV7-2 and TRBJ2-3, the full variable domain reads GAGVSQSPSNKVTEKGKDVELRCDPISGHTALYWYRQSLGQGLEFLIYFQGNSAPDKSGLPSDRFSAERTGGSVSTLTIQRTQQEDSAVYLCASSPETGDDTQYFGPGTRLTVL.